These 23 T cell receptor beta chains share one sample of origin, sequenced in a study of long-term antiretroviral therapy in people with HIV. Assay version v3.0 of immunoSEQ was used, and it was run at survey level. Produced via immunoSEQ multiplex PCR; TCRdb's table is partial and in-frame only. The repertoire holds roughly 15,000 clones, with about nine tenths as singletons. The specimen was unsorted PBMCs, collected 0.6 years after starting antiretroviral therapy. These receptors came from a woman in her forties with HIV.

The chain joins TRBV27 to TRBJ1-2; no clear D gene. The germline V and J ends were trimmed by 6 bases and 4 bases, with 12 bases remaining between them. Germline CDR1 and CDR2: MNHEY and SMNVEV (reference sequence). There are 13 residues in the CDR3. The CDR3 DNA reads TGTGCCAGCAGCTCCACCCACAGCTATGGCTACACCTTC. This translates into CASSSTHSYGYTF.

CDR3 sequence (DNA): TGTGCCAGCAGCGTAGGATCTAGGCCTAGCGGGGGGGAAGAGACCCAGTACTTC. Protein: CASSVGSRPSGGEETQYF. V is TRBV9 and J is TRBJ2-5, with 12 positions matching TRBD2. The CDR3 has 18 amino acids. Germline CDR1 is SGDLS and CDR2 is YYNGEE. The J segment lost 3 bases and the V segment lost 0 bases, leaving 9 bases of the junction unmatched.

The V gene is TRBV7-9, the J gene TRBJ1-3; D gene unclear. Germline CDR1 reads SEHNR; CDR2 reads FQNEAQ (reference sequence). The germline V and J ends were trimmed by 2 bases and 4 bases, with 3 bases remaining between them. The CDR3 consists of 12 residues. The CDR3 DNA follows: TGTGCCAGCAGCTTACGAGGAAACACCATATATTTT. This encodes CASSLRGNTIYF.

The chain uses TRBV7-8 and TRBJ1-3; 7 nucleotides line up with TRBD1. CDR1 and CDR2 (germline): SGHVS, FQNEAQ. This CDR3 is 14 amino acids long. V lost 4 bases to trimming and J lost 8 bases; unmatched junction nucleotides: 8. The CDR3 DNA reads TGTGCCAGCAGCTCCAACAGGGGCTGGGACACCATATATTTT. Translating gives CASSSNRGWDTIYF.

This chain connects TRBV5-4 to TRBJ1-2; 9 nucleotides match TRBD1. V shed 0 bases and J 13 bases; nucleotides not matched to a gene: 10. The germline V gene has CDR1 SGHNT and CDR2 YYREEE (reference sequence). CDR3 size: 14 residues. The CDR3 region has the DNA TGTGCCAGCAGCTTGGACAGGGGGCGGTTTGATGGCACCTTC. Protein sequence: CASSLDRGRFDGTF.

The chain carries TRBV5-1 and TRBJ1-1; TRBD1 agrees at 7 bases. V lost 2 bases, J lost 0 bases, and 4 bases stayed unmatched. The CDR3 covers 15 residues. Germline-derived CDR1 and CDR2 are SGHRS and YFSETQ. The CDR3 nucleotides are TGCGCCAGCAGCTTAAATACAGGGGTGAACACTGAAGCTTTCTTT. Protein: CASSLNTGVNTEAFF.

V gene TRBV29-1 combines with J gene TRBJ2-7; TRBD1 matches at 9 bases. J was trimmed by 7 bases and V by 3 bases; bases with no gene match: 10. The length of the CDR3 is 14 residues. Germline assignment: CDR1 SQVTM and CDR2 ANQGSEA. The CDR3 loop is CSVDGLQGADEQYF. The CDR3, as DNA: TGCAGCGTTGACGGACTACAGGGGGCGGATGAGCAGTACTTC.

The gene calls are TRBV6-5 and TRBJ1-6; 7 bases map to TRBD1. CDR1 MNHEY and CDR2 SVGAGI come from the germline V gene. CDR3 length: 14 residues. After removal of 6 bases from V and 8 bases from J, the junction contained 7 bases not matched to a gene. The CDR3 spells CASRRQGVDSPLHF. Written as DNA, the CDR3 is TGTGCCAGCAGGCGACAGGGAGTAGATTCACCCCTCCACTTT.

This sequence joins TRBV5-1 and TRBJ2-7; TRBD2 matches at 8 bases. V lost 0 bases and J lost 5; bases outside the gene matches: 7. The CDR3 spans 15 residues. Germline loops: CDR1 SGHRS, CDR2 YFSETQ. CDR3 nucleotide sequence: TGCGCCAGCAGCTTGGGTACGGGGGGGCTTGACGAGCAGTACTTC. Translated: CASSLGTGGLDEQYF. Based on the CDR3 plus reference TRBV5-1 and TRBJ2-7, the full variable domain is KAGVTQTPRYLIKTRGQQVTLSCSPISGHRSVSWYQQTPGQGLQFLFEYFSETQRNKGNFPGRFSGRQFSNSRSEMNVSTLELGDSALYLCASSLGTGGLDEQYFGPGTRLTVT.

J is TRBJ2-7 and V is TRBV28, with 10 bases aligning to TRBD1. This CDR3 comprises 14 residues. V dropped 3 bases and J dropped 5; count of bases not matched to a gene: 4. Germline V gene data show CDR1 as MDHEN and CDR2 as SYDVKM. The CDR3 sequence is CASSFRTGGHEQYF. The DNA of the CDR3 is TGTGCCAGCAGTTTTCGGACAGGGGGGCACGAGCAGTACTTC.

This chain uses TRBV7-8 with TRBJ2-5, with 9 bases aligning to TRBD2. Per the germline V gene, CDR1 is SGHVS and CDR2 is FQNEAQ. After removal of 5 bases from V and 1 base from J, the junction contained 11 bases not matched to a gene. This CDR3 comprises 17 residues. CDR3 sequence reads: CASSGGGLALSQETQYF. CDR3 DNA sequence: TGTGCCAGCAGCGGGGGCGGACTAGCGCTAAGCCAAGAGACCCAGTACTTC.

The V call is TRBV9, the J call TRBJ1-1; 8 nucleotides align to TRBD1. V dropped 4 bases and J dropped 5; count of bases not matched to a gene: 7. Germline lookup yields CDR1 SGDLS and CDR2 YYNGEE. The CDR3 sequence is 14 residues long. The CDR3 is CASSPRTGLTEAFF. CDR3 bases: TGTGCCAGCAGCCCCCGGACAGGGTTGACTGAAGCTTTCTTT.

V and J are TRBV5-1 and TRBJ2-3, with 10 bases fitting TRBD2. The ends lost 1 base at V and 3 bases at J; junction bases unmatched: 5. CDR1 is SGHRS, CDR2 YFSETQ, per germline. This CDR3 is 16 amino acids long. This CDR3 reads CASSLSGGAETDTQYF. Here the CDR3 DNA reads TGCGCCAGCAGCTTGAGCGGGGGGGCCGAGACAGATACGCAGTATTTT.

This chain's CDR3 is CASAWDRDQETQYF. CDR3 in DNA: TGTGCCAGCGCCTGGGACAGGGATCAAGAGACCCAGTACTTC. V usage is TRBV27 and J usage is TRBJ2-5; 9 bases are a match to TRBD1. CDR3 length: 14 amino acids. Trimming removed 8 bases from V and 2 bases from J; junction bases left unmatched: 6. The germline V gene has CDR1 MNHEY and CDR2 SMNVEV (reference sequence).

V and J are TRBV5-6 and TRBJ2-1; maybe TRBD1 (5 bases). Between the trimmed V and J ends, which lost 0 bases and 5 bases, there was a span of 15 bases. The germline gives CDR1 SGHDT, CDR2 YYEEEE. The CDR3 is 16 amino acids. The CDR3 coding sequence is TGTGCCAGCAGCTTGGAGGGGTTCTTTGTGGACAATGAGCAGTTCTTC. Encoded protein: CASSLEGFFVDNEQFF.

This clone occurred once. The V call is TRBV7-2, the J call TRBJ2-2; TRBD1 might be the D (6 bases). Trimming took 5 bases from V and 1 from J, leaving 14 bases between them. This CDR3 is built from 16 residues. Germline lookup yields CDR1 SGHTA and CDR2 FQGNSA. For the CDR3, the DNA is TGTGCCAGCAGCCCCCCCAGGGGACGGAACACCGGGGAGCTGTTTTTT. Translated, it gives CASSPPRGRNTGELFF.

The rearrangement joins TRBV5-8 to TRBJ1-5, with TRBD1 matching over 9 bases. Losses at the gene ends were 2 bases for V and 4 bases for J; bases not matched to a gene: 7. The CDR3 covers 16 residues. Germline V gene lookup returns CDR1 SGHTS and CDR2 YDEGEE. The CDR3 loop reads CASSFGTGRGNQPQHF. As DNA, the CDR3 is TGTGCCAGCAGCTTCGGGACAGGGAGGGGTAATCAGCCCCAGCATTTT. Full variable domain (rest looked up from reference TRBV5-8 and TRBJ1-5): EAGVTQSPTHLIKTRGQQATLRCSPISGHTSVYWYQQALGLGLQFLLWYDEGEERNRGNFPPRFSGRQFPNYSSELNVNALELEDSALYLCASSFGTGRGNQPQHFGDGTRLSIL.

This clone was counted once. The rearrangement uses TRBV9 and TRBJ2-5, with 11 nucleotides matching TRBD2. From germline, CDR1 is SGDLS and CDR2 YYNGEE. J was trimmed by 5 bases and V by 2 bases; bases with no gene match: 8. This CDR3 is 16 amino acids long. The CDR3 sequence is CASSVQGLAVLETQYF. DNA of the CDR3: TGTGCCAGCAGCGTGCAGGGACTAGCGGTTTTGGAGACCCAGTACTTC.

V usage is TRBV2 and J usage is TRBJ1-6, with TRBD1 as a possible D gene (5 bases). CDR1 is SNHLY and CDR2 is FYNNEI in the germline V gene. The CDR3 length is 13 residues. The ends were cut back, 8 bases at V and 4 bases at J, with 9 bases in the middle. The CDR3 nucleotides read TGTGCCAGCCGGGGACCTTATAATTCACCCCTCCACTTT. Encoded protein: CASRGPYNSPLHF.

The CDR3 here is CASSLEYSVNTEAFF. As DNA, the CDR3 is TGTGCCAGCAGCTTGGAGTACAGTGTGAACACTGAAGCTTTCTTT. V is TRBV5-4 and J is TRBJ1-1; D remains unclear. The CDR3 contains 15 residues. Trimming took off 0 bases at V and 0 bases at J, with 9 bases between the two ends. Germline V gene lookup returns CDR1 SGHNT and CDR2 YYREEE (reference sequence).

The chain joins TRBV18 to TRBJ1-2; D is uncertain. Germline CDR1 reads KGHSH; CDR2 reads LQKENI. The CDR3 loop spans 15 amino acids. Trimming took 2 bases from V and 2 from J, leaving 12 bases between them. CDR3 in amino acids: CASSPERLVNYGYTF. CDR3 in DNA: TGTGCCAGCTCACCAGAGAGATTAGTCAACTATGGCTACACCTTC.

This rearrangement joins TRBV14 to TRBJ1-1; D is uncertain. Germline V gives CDR1 SGHDN, CDR2 FVKESK. CDR3 length: 14 amino acids. The ends were cut back, 3 bases at V and 3 bases at J, with 11 bases in the middle. The CDR3: CASSQFRVDTEAFF. CDR3 in DNA: TGTGCCAGCAGCCAGTTTAGGGTCGACACTGAAGCTTTCTTT.

The chain combines TRBV2 with TRBJ1-5; maybe TRBD1 (6 bases). Germline V gene lookup returns CDR1 SNHLY and CDR2 FYNNEI. This CDR3 contains 15 residues. Trimming cost V 1 base and J 2 bases, with 9 bases left between them. The CDR3 nucleotides read TGTGCCAGCAGTGAAGAAAGGACAGGCAATCAGCCCCAGCATTTT. Translated: CASSEERTGNQPQHF.